These 22 T cell receptor beta chains originate from one sample sequenced in a study of regulatory T cells in long-lasting Graves disease. Sequencing libraries for TCR beta were prepared with iRepertoire HTBI primers and Arm-PCR of CDR3 regions. TCRdb used MiXCR to reprocess the multiplex PCR reads, holding one entry per CDR3 protein. The sample records 440,000 or so distinct CDR3 sequences, about 15% being singletons. This sample's time point: newly diagnosed GD, antithyroid drugs for less than 3 months. Preparation of the TCR library used RNA extracted from PBMCs. These same records also appear under a second study, on T cells in Graves' hyperthyroidism and ophthalmopathy.

The sequencing used peripheral blood mononuclear cells (PBMCs), collected at new diagnosis, from a patient treated with antithyroid drugs. These receptors were collected from a woman in her twenties or thirties with Graves disease.

The chain links TRBV28 to TRBJ1-5; D might be TRBD1 (6 bases). The CDR3 consists of 16 residues. Germline loops: CDR1 MDHEN, CDR2 SYDVKM. Trimming removed 5 bases at V and 3 bases at J, with 17 bases between. The CDR3 DNA reads TGTGCCAGCAGTCCAGGATCCGGGACAAACAATCAGCCCCAGCATTTT. It specifies CASSPGSGTNNQPQHF.

This chain links TRBV5-1 with TRBJ2-1, with 7 bases that match TRBD2. Germline lookup yields CDR1 SGHRS and CDR2 YFSETQ. CDR3 length equals 15 residues. J was trimmed by 6 bases and V by 1 base; bases with no gene match: 7. The CDR3 reads CASSLSAGELNEQFF. The DNA for the CDR3 is TGCGCCAGCAGCTTGTCGGCGGGAGAACTCAATGAGCAGTTCTTC.

This clonotype showed up many times. The J gene is TRBJ2-2, the V gene TRBV20-1, with 9 bases aligning to TRBD2. Germline CDR1 is DFQATT and CDR2 is SNEGSKA (reference sequence). This CDR3 contains 15 residues. The V gene end was trimmed by 4 bases and the J gene end by 3 bases; junction bases not matched to a gene: 6. The CDR3 here is CSATRSGSYTGELFF. The CDR3 nucleotides read TGCAGTGCTACCCGTAGCGGGAGTTACACCGGGGAGCTGTTTTTT.

This clonotype was seen ten or more times. V gene TRBV6-1 combines with J gene TRBJ1-2; a weak D match, TRBD1 (5 bases). The V gene's germline CDR1 is MNHNS and CDR2 SASEGT. The length of the CDR3 is 13 residues. Trimming pared 6 bases from V and 6 bases from J, leaving 14 bases between. CDR3 sequence: CASREGKVHGYTF. The CDR3 coding sequence is TGTGCCAGCAGGGAGGGGAAGGTTCATGGCTACACCTTC.

In its sample, this clonotype was seen many times. This sequence joins TRBV30 and TRBJ2-1, with 8 positions matching TRBD2. The germline CDR1 and CDR2 sequences are GTSNPN and SVGIG (reference sequence). With V trimmed by 3 bases and J by 7 bases, 14 bases remained unmatched. The CDR3 length is 16 residues. CDR3 sequence: CAWSLLYGLARNEQFF. CDR3 bases: TGTGCCTGGAGCCTCCTTTACGGACTAGCCCGGAATGAGCAGTTCTTC.

In its sample, this clonotype was seen a few times. The CDR3 sequence: CASSQRGGILYGYTF. The CDR3 DNA follows: TGTGCCAGCAGCCAACGTGGGGGGATCCTCTATGGCTACACCTTC. The V and J genes are TRBV14 and TRBJ1-2, with TRBD1 as a possible D gene (5 bases). Trimming removed 2 bases at V and 4 bases at J, with 14 bases between. CDR1 is SGHDN and CDR2 is FVKESK in the germline V gene. This CDR3 spans 15 amino acids. Based on the CDR3 plus reference TRBV14 and TRBJ1-2, the full variable domain is EAGVTQFPSHSVIEKGQTVTLRCDPISGHDNLYWYRRVMGKEIKFLLHFVKESKQDESGMPNNRFLAERTGGTYSTLKVQPAELEDSGVYFCASSQRGGILYGYTFGSGTRLTVV.

The chain combines TRBV7-9 with TRBJ2-4, with D perhaps TRBD1 or TRBD2 (5 bases each). This CDR3 spans 19 amino acids. Trimming cost V 5 bases and J 0 bases, with 23 bases left between them. Germline V CDR1 and CDR2: SEHNR, FQNEAQ (reference sequence). As DNA, the CDR3 is TGTGCCAGCAGCCTCACGCAGGGCAGAGGACTTCTAGCCAAAAACATTCAGTACTTC. Its translation is CASSLTQGRGLLAKNIQYF.

As to this clonotype: Since a much larger clone is just one base distant, this may be a read error. The chain joins TRBV3-1 to TRBJ2-5; D may be TRBD2 (6 bases). The germline V gene encodes CDR1 LGHDT and CDR2 YNNKEL (reference sequence). The CDR3 sequence is 13 residues long. CDR3 sequence: CVSSLGLEETQYF. CDR3 nucleotide sequence: TGTGTCAGCAGCCTGGGACTTGAAGAGACCCAGTACTTC.

This clonotype was seen at least ten times. This sequence joins TRBV18 and TRBJ1-1, with D hard to call. Trimming took 7 bases from V and 3 from J, leaving 9 bases between them. The CDR3 is 12 residues long. Germline lookup yields CDR1 KGHSH and CDR2 LQKENI. CDR3 sequence (DNA): TGTGCCAGCTTCCCCCCGGACACTGAAGCTTTCTTT. Translation: CASFPPDTEAFF.

This clonotype has ten or more counts. This sequence joins TRBV3-1 and TRBJ2-1; 7 bases fit TRBD2. The CDR3 extends over 17 amino acids. The ends lost 3 bases at V and 7 bases at J; junction bases unmatched: 15. In germline, CDR1 is LGHDT, CDR2 YNNKEL (reference sequence). The CDR3 region is CASSQDYGAGVGNEQFF. The CDR3, as DNA: TGTGCCAGCAGCCAGGACTACGGGGCGGGAGTGGGTAATGAGCAGTTCTTC.

This clonotype appeared a few times. The chain has TRBV7-6 and TRBJ2-3; weak D call: TRBD2 (6 bases). The tail of the sequence fits TRBJ2-5 better, so the J call may be wrong. The CDR3 has 14 residues. Germline CDR1 and CDR2: SGHVS and FNYEAQ. The DNA for the CDR3 is TGTGCCAGCAGCTTTAACCCGGAGGGAGAGACCCAGTACTTC. Amino acids: CASSFNPEGETQYF.

The chain employs TRBV6-1 and TRBJ2-7, with D unclear. This CDR3 is built from 11 residues. The germline gives CDR1 MNHNS, CDR2 SASEGT. V was clipped by 5 bases and J by 5 bases, with 7 bases between them. CDR3 in amino acids: CASSHHDEQYF. In DNA, the CDR3 is TGTGCCAGCAGTCACCACGACGAGCAGTACTTC.

CDR3 residues: CASSQDLSYEQYF. Written as DNA, the CDR3 is TGTGCCAGCTCCCAGGACCTCTCCTACGAGCAGTACTTC. The V and J genes are TRBV14 and TRBJ2-7; D uncertain. Germline-derived CDR1 and CDR2 are SGHDN and FVKESK. Trimming left V 8 bases short and J 0 bases short, with 11 bases between. CDR3 length: 13 residues.

For this clonotype: Given a much more abundant clone one base away, this may be a read error. V gene TRBV7-2 combines with J gene TRBJ2-1; no reliable D call. In germline, CDR1 is SGHTA, CDR2 FQGNSA. This CDR3 is 12 amino acids long. CDR3 DNA: TGTGCCAGCAGCACCAAAGACAATGAGCAGTCCTTC. Its translation is CASSTKDNEQSF.

This clonotype was detected only a few times. The chain has TRBV27 and TRBJ1-2; perhaps TRBD1 as D (6 bases). Trimming took off 6 bases at V and 3 bases at J, with 14 bases between the two ends. Looked up from germline, CDR1 is MNHEY and CDR2 is SMNVEV (reference sequence). The CDR3 is made up of 14 amino acids. In DNA form, the CDR3 reads TGTGCCAGCAGCCAAAGTAGGGGGTACTATGGCTACACCTTC. Translated: CASSQSRGYYGYTF.

This clonotype was counted a few times. This chain connects TRBV12-3 or TRBV12-4 to TRBJ2-1; TRBD2 aligns across 7 bases. V was pared by 7 bases and J by 8 bases, with 11 bases of the junction left unmatched. The CDR3 covers 14 residues. In DNA form, the CDR3 reads TGTGCCAGCACCTTGGGGGGGAGTGGGGATGAGCAGTTCTTC. Its translation is CASTLGGSGDEQFF.

This clonotype was found many times. The gene calls are TRBV28 and TRBJ1-2, with TRBD1 identical over 8 bases. The junction had 5 bases not matched to a gene; V was cut back by 3 bases and J by 5 bases. The CDR3 is 14 residues long. Germline V gene lookup returns CDR1 MDHEN and CDR2 SYDVKM. CDR3 nucleotide sequence: TGTGCCAGCAGTTTTCAGGGGGCTCGTTATGGCTACACCTTC. Translation gives CASSFQGARYGYTF.

This clonotype was observed at least ten times. The chain has TRBV5-1 and TRBJ2-7; D possibly corresponds to TRBD2 (5 bases). The CDR3 is made up of 15 amino acids. V lost 0 bases and J lost 0, with 10 bases in between. Germline assignment: CDR1 SGHRS and CDR2 YFSETQ. The CDR3 nucleotides read TGCGCCAGCAGCTTGGATGCGGGTTTCTCCTACGAGCAGTACTTC. Translated, it gives CASSLDAGFSYEQYF. Variable domain in full (rest from reference TRBV5-1 and TRBJ2-7): KAGVTQTPRYLIKTRGQQVTLSCSPISGHRSVSWYQQTPGQGLQFLFEYFSETQRNKGNFPGRFSGRQFSNSRSEMNVSTLELGDSALYLCASSLDAGFSYEQYFGPGTRLTVT.

This clonotype came up many times. The rearrangement joins TRBV7-8 to TRBJ1-5; D is unresolved. Germline lookup yields CDR1 SGHVS and CDR2 FQNEAQ. The CDR3 is 16 residues long. The V gene lost 1 base and the J gene lost 0 bases, with 10 bases spanning the gap. The CDR3 sequence: CASSLETVYSNQPQHF. Here the CDR3 DNA reads TGTGCCAGCAGCTTAGAAACAGTATATAGCAATCAGCCCCAGCATTTT.

This chain connects TRBV15 to TRBJ2-7, with D possibly being TRBD1 (5 bases). The V and J ends lost 3 bases and 3 bases respectively, with 9 bases between them. Germline assignment: CDR1 LNHNV and CDR2 YYDKDF (reference sequence). This CDR3 contains 13 residues. This CDR3 is CATSSWTYYEQYF. As DNA, the CDR3 is TGTGCCACCAGCAGCTGGACATACTACGAGCAGTACTTC.

This clonotype was counted at least ten times. The chain employs TRBV7-9 and TRBJ2-7; no clear D gene. V dropped 1 base and J dropped 0 bases, with 13 bases sitting between them. The CDR3 is made up of 16 amino acids. CDR1 SEHNR and CDR2 FQNEAQ come from the germline V gene (reference sequence). The DNA for the CDR3 is TGTGCCAGCAGCTTAGTTGGTAGCAGCCACTCCTACGAGCAGTACTTC. It codes for CASSLVGSSHSYEQYF.

V and J are TRBV5-4 and TRBJ2-3; 16 bases line up with TRBD2. The CDR3 loop spans 19 amino acids. V was pared by 5 bases and J by 0 bases, with 9 bases of the junction left unmatched. Germline CDR1 reads SGHNT; CDR2 reads YYREEE (reference sequence). CDR3 protein: CASSGGLAGGRVSTDTQYF. DNA for the CDR3: TGTGCCAGCAGTGGGGGACTAGCGGGAGGGAGGGTAAGCACAGATACGCAGTATTTT.